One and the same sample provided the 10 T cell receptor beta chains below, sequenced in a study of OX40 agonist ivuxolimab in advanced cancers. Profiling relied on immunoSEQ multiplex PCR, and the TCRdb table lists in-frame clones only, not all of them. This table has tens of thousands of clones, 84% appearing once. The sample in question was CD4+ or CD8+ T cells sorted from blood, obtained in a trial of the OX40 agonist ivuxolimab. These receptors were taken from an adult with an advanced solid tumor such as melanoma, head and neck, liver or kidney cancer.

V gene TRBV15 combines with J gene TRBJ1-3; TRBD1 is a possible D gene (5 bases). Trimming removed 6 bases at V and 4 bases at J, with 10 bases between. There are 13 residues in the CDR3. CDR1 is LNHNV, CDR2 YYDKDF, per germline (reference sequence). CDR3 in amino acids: CATSQGSGNTIYF. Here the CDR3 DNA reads TGTGCCACCAGTCAGGGTTCGGGAAACACCATATATTTT. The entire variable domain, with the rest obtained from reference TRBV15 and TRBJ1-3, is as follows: DAMVIQNPRYQVTQFGKPVTLSCSQTLNHNVMYWYQQKSSQAPKLLFHYYDKDFNNEADTPDNFQSRRPNTSFCFLDIRSPGLGDTAMYLCATSQGSGNTIYFGEGSWLTVV.

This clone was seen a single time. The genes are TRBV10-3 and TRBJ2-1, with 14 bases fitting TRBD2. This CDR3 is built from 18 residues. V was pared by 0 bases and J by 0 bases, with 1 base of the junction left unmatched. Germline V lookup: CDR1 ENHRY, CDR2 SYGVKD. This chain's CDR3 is CAISESGTSGSSYNEQFF. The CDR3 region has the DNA TGTGCCATCAGTGAGTCCGGGACTAGCGGGAGCTCCTACAATGAGCAGTTCTTC.

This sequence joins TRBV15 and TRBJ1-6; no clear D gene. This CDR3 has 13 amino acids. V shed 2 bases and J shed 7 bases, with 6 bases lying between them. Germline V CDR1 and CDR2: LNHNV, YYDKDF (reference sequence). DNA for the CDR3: TGTGCCACCAGCAGATCCGAGAATTCACCCCTCCACTTT. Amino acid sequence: CATSRSENSPLHF.

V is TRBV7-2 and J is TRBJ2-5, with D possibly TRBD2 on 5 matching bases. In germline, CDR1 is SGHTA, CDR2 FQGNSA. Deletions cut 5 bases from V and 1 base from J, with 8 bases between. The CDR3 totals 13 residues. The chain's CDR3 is CASSVGIQETQYF. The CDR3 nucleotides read TGTGCCAGCAGCGTCGGGATCCAAGAGACCCAGTACTTC. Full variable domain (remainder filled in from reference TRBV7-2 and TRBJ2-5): GAGVSQSPSNKVTEKGKDVELRCDPISGHTALYWYRQSLGQGLEFLIYFQGNSAPDKSGLPSDRFSAERTGGSVSTLTIQRTQQEDSAVYLCASSVGIQETQYFGPGTRLLVL.

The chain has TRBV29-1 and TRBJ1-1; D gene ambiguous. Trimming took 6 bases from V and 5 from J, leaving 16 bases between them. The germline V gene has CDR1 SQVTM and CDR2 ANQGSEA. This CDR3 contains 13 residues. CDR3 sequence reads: CSVLTETWTEAFF. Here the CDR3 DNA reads TGCAGCGTGCTAACAGAGACGTGGACTGAAGCTTTCTTT.

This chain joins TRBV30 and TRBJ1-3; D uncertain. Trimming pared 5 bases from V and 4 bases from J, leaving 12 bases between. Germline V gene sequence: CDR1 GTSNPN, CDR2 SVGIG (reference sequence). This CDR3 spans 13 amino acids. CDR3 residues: CAWSPWAGNTIYF. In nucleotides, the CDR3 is TGTGCCTGGTCGCCCTGGGCGGGAAACACCATATATTTT.

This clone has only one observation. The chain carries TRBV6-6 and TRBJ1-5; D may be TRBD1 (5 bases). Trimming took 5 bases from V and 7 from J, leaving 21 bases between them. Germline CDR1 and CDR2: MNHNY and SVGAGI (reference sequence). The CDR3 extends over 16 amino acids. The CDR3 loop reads CASSIPPGAGGQPQHF. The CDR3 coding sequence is TGTGCCAGCAGTATTCCGCCTGGGGCAGGAGGACAGCCCCAGCATTTT.

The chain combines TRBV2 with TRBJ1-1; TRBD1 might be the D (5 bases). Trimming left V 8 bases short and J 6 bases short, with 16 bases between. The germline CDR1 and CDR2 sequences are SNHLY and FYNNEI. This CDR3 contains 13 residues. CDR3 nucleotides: TGTGCCAGCTCGTTGGGGGTGTGGGCTGAAGCTTTCTTT. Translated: CASSLGVWAEAFF.

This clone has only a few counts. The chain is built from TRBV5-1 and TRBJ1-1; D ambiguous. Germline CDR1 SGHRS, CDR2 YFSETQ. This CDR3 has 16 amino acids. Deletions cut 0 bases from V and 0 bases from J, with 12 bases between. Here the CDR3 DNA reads TGCGCCAGCAGCTTGGGTTACTCACCGTTGAACACTGAAGCTTTCTTT. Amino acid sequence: CASSLGYSPLNTEAFF.

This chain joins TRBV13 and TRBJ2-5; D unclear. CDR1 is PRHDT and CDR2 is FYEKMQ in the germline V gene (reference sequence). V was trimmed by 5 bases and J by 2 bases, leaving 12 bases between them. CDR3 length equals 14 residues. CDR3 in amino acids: CASSPGRIQETQYF. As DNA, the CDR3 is TGTGCCAGCAGCCCCGGACGGATTCAAGAGACCCAGTACTTC.